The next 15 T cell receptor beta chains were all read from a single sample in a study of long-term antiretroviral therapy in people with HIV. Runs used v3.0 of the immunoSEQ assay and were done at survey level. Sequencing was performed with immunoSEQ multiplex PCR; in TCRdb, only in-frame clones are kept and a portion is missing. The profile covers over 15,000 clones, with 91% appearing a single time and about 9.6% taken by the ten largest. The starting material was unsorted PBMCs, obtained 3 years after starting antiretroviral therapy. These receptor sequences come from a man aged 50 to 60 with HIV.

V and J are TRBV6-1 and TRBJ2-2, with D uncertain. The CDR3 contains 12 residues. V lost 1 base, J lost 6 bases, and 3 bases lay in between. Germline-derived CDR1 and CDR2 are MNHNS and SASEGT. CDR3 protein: CASSEDAGELFF. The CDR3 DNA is TGTGCCAGCAGTGAAGATGCCGGGGAGCTGTTTTTT.

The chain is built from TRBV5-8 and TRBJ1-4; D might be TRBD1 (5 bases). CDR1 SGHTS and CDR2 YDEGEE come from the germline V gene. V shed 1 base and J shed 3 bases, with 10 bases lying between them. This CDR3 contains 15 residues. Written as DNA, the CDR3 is TGTGCCAGCAGCTTGCTGACAGTATCTAATGAAAAACTGTTTTTT. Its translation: CASSLLTVSNEKLFF.

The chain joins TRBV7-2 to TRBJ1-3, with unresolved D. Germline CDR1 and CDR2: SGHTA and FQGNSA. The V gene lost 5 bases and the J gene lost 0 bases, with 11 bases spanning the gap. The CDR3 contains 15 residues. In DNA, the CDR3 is TGTGCCAGCAGCCCTCTGTACGGCTCTGGAAACACCATATATTTT. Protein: CASSPLYGSGNTIYF.

The CDR3 reads CASSRPKAGITEAFF. CDR3 bases: TGTGCCAGCAGCCGACCGAAAGCGGGGATCACTGAAGCTTTCTTT. This chain joins TRBV28 and TRBJ1-1; no clear D. Trimming removed 6 bases from V and 4 bases from J, with 18 bases in between. Germline V gives CDR1 MDHEN, CDR2 SYDVKM. This CDR3 has 15 residues.

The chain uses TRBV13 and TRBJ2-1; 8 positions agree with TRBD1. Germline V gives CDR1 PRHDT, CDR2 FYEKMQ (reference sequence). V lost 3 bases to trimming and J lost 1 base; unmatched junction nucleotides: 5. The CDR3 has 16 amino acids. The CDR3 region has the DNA TGTGCCAGCAGCTTTGGGACAGGTCAATCCTACAATGAGCAGTTCTTC. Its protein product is CASSFGTGQSYNEQFF. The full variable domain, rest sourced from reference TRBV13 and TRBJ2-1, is AAGVIQSPRHLIKEKRETATLKCYPIPRHDTVYWYQQGPGQDPQFLISFYEKMQSDKGSIPDRFSAQQFSDYHSELNMSSLELGDSALYFCASSFGTGQSYNEQFFGPGTRLTVL.

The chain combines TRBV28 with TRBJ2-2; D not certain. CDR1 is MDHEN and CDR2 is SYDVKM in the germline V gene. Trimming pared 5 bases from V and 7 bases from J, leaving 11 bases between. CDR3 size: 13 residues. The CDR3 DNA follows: TGTGCCAGCAGTCTTCAGGTGGACGGGGAGCTGTTTTTT. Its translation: CASSLQVDGELFF.

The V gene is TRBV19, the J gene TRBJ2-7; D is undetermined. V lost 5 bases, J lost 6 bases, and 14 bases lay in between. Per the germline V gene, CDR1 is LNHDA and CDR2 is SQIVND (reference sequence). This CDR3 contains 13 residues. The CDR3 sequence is CASSGGHYGEQYF. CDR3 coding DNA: TGTGCCAGTAGTGGTGGGCACTACGGCGAGCAGTACTTC.

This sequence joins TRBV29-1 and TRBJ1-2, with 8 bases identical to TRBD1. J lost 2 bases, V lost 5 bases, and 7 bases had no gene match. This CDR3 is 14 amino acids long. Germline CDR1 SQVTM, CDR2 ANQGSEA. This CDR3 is CSVRETGENYGYTF. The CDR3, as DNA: TGCAGCGTTCGAGAGACAGGGGAAAACTATGGCTACACCTTC.

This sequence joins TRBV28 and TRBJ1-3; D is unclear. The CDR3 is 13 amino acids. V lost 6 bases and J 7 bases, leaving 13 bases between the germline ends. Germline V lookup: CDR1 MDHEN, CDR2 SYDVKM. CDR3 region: CASSPGSRNTIYF. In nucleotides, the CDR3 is TGTGCCAGCAGCCCGGGCTCACGGAACACCATATATTTT.

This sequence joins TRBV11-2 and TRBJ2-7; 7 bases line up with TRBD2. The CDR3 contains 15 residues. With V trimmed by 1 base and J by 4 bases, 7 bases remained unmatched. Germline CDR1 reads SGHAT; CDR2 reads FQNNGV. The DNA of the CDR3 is TGTGCCAGCAGCTTAGGGGGCGGGGGACCATACGAGCAGTACTTC. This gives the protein CASSLGGGGPYEQYF.

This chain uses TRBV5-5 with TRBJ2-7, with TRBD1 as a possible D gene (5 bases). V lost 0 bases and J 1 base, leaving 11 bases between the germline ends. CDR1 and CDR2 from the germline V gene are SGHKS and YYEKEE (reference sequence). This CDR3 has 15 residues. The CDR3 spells CASSLAFQGSYEQYF. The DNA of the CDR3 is TGTGCCAGCAGCTTGGCCTTCCAGGGTTCCTACGAGCAGTACTTC.

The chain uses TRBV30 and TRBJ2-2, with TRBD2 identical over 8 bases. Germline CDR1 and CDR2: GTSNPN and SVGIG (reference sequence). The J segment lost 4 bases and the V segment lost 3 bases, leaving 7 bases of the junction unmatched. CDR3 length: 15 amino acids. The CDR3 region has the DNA TGTGCCTGGAGAAATGGCGGGGGGTCCACCGGGGAGCTGTTTTTT. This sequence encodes CAWRNGGGSTGELFF.

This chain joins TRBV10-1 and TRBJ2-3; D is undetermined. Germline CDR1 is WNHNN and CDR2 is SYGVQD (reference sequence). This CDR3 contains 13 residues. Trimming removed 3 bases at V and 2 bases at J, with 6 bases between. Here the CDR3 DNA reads TGCGCCAGCAGTGACGCCGTCACAGATACGCAGTATTTT. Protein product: CASSDAVTDTQYF.

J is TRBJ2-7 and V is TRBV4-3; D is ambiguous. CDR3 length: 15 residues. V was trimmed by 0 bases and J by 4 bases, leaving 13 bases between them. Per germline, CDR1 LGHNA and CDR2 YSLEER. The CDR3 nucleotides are TGCGCCAGCAGCCAAGATCATGCCGGTATTTACGAGCAGTACTTC. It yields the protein CASSQDHAGIYEQYF.

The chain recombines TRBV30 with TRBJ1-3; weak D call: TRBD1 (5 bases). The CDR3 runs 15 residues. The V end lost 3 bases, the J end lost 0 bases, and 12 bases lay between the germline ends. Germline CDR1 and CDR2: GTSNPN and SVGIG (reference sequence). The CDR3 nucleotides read TGTGCCTGGAGCACCGGGACGGGCTCTGGAAACACCATATATTTT. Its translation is CAWSTGTGSGNTIYF.